Following are 25 T cell receptor beta chains from one sample sequenced in a study of identical twins. TCRdb re-derived calls from the 5' RACE reads in MiXCR, one entry per CDR3 protein. This table has more than 1.5 million distinct CDR3 sequences, under 35% appearing once. The sample taken for sequencing was cord blood. The receptors derive from a newborn girl in good health.

On this clonotype: An end of the junction does not agree with germline; a read error may underlie this. This sequence joins TRBV19 and TRBJ1-1; 8 positions match TRBD1. The CDR3 runs 16 residues. Germline CDR1 and CDR2: LNHDA and SQIVND (reference sequence). The CDR3 sequence is CACRRGQGGLATEAFF. The CDR3 DNA reads as TGTGCCTGTAGGAGAGGACAGGGCGGGTTGGCCACTGAAGCTTTCTTT.

The chain has TRBV27 and TRBJ1-1, with a weak D call TRBD1 (6 bases). V dropped 5 bases and J dropped 11 bases, with 15 bases sitting between them. CDR1 and CDR2 from the germline V gene are MNHEY and SMNVEV (reference sequence). The CDR3 covers 12 residues. The CDR3 DNA sequence: TGTGCCAGCAGTCCATTAGGGGGGAGCGCTTTCTTT. Translating gives CASSPLGGSAFF.

The V call is TRBV20-1, the J call TRBJ2-7; D gene unclear. Germline lookup yields CDR1 DFQATT and CDR2 SNEGSKA (reference sequence). The V and J ends lost 3 bases and 4 bases respectively, with 10 bases between them. This CDR3 has 12 amino acids. The CDR3 spells CSARRSLYEQYF. CDR3 bases: TGCAGTGCTAGGAGGAGTCTGTACGAGCAGTACTTC.

This chain joins TRBV20-1 and TRBJ1-2; 9 bases are a match to TRBD1. The junction had 8 bases not matched to a gene; V was cut back by 7 bases and J by 8 bases. This CDR3 spans 12 amino acids. Germline V CDR1 and CDR2: DFQATT, SNEGSKA (reference sequence). CDR3 bases: TGCAGTGGGGCACAGGGGGCACGGGGCTACACCTTC. Protein product: CSGAQGARGYTF.

A word on this clonotype: Its ends do not fully match the called genes, so a read error is possible. The rearrangement joins TRBV20-1 to TRBJ2-3; D tentatively fits TRBD1 or TRBD2 (5 bases each). The CDR3 contains 17 residues. Per the germline V gene, CDR1 is DFQATT and CDR2 is SNEGSKA (reference sequence). CDR3 coding DNA: TGCAGTGCTAGTTTCCCCGGGGCGATCCCTAGCATAGATACGCAGTATTTT. Its translation is CSASFPGAIPSIDTQYF.

This clonotype has more than one count but fewer than ten. The CDR3 spells CASSQGHVNSYEQYF. For the CDR3, the DNA is TGCGCCAGCAGCCAGGGACACGTTAACTCCTACGAGCAGTACTTC. The rearrangement joins TRBV5-1 to TRBJ2-7, with a weak D call TRBD1 (6 bases). CDR1 and CDR2 from the germline V gene are SGHRS and YFSETQ. Deletions cut 4 bases from V and 0 bases from J, with 14 bases between. CDR3 length equals 15 residues. The full variable domain, its missing parts supplied by reference TRBV5-1 and TRBJ2-7, is KAGVTQTPRYLIKTRGQQVTLSCSPISGHRSVSWYQQTPGQGLQFLFEYFSETQRNKGNFPGRFSGRQFSNSRSEMNVSTLELGDSALYLCASSQGHVNSYEQYFGPGTRLTVT.

The rearrangement links TRBV6-5 to TRBJ2-7; the D gene is possibly TRBD1 (6 bases). Trimming removed 2 bases from V and 0 bases from J, with 17 bases in between. The CDR3 runs to 17 residues. CDR1 is MNHEY, CDR2 SVGAGI, per germline. CDR3 protein: CASSYGVGQGISYEQYF. CDR3 in DNA: TGTGCCAGCAGTTACGGAGTCGGGCAGGGGATCTCCTACGAGCAGTACTTC.

The V gene is TRBV27, the J gene TRBJ2-7, with no clear D. Germline CDR1 MNHEY, CDR2 SMNVEV (reference sequence). The CDR3 covers 10 residues. V lost 8 bases, J lost 6 bases, and 8 bases lay in between. CDR3 protein: CASGFSEQYF. Here the CDR3 DNA reads TGTGCCAGCGGCTTTAGCGAGCAGTACTTC.

This clonotype was recorded a few times. The gene calls are TRBV6-1 and TRBJ2-7; D ambiguous. V lost 3 bases to trimming and J lost 0 bases, with 12 bases between them. Germline assignment: CDR1 MNHNS and CDR2 SASEGT. The CDR3 length is 15 residues. Here the CDR3 reads CASSENLPSSYEQYF. Written as DNA, the CDR3 is TGTGCCAGCAGTGAGAACCTTCCGAGCTCCTACGAGCAGTACTTC.

The V gene is TRBV12-3 or TRBV12-4, the J gene TRBJ2-5, with 13 bases lining up with TRBD2. This CDR3 contains 14 residues. V gave up 7 bases and J gave up 11 bases; unmatched junction bases: 10. The CDR3 DNA reads as TGTGCCAGCACCATTAGACTAGCGGGAGGTGAGCAGTACTTC. It specifies CASTIRLAGGEQYF.

The gene calls are TRBV11-2 and TRBJ2-3, with 8 bases fitting TRBD2. This CDR3 has 14 amino acids. Per the germline V gene, CDR1 is SGHAT and CDR2 is FQNNGV. Trimming removed 5 bases from V and 13 bases from J; junction bases left unmatched: 14. The chain's CDR3 is CASSPLTGAGEKYF. The CDR3 DNA sequence: TGTGCCAGCAGCCCTCTCACGGGAGCGGGAGAAAAGTATTTT.

The CDR3 bases are TGTGCCAGCAGTTCCTTCGGACAGGGGGCGAAAGAGACCCAGTACTTC. Translation gives CASSSFGQGAKETQYF. The V and J genes are TRBV27 and TRBJ2-5, with TRBD1 matching over 11 bases. Germline assignment: CDR1 MNHEY and CDR2 SMNVEV (reference sequence). The CDR3 length is 16 residues. The trim removed 4 bases at V and 3 bases at J, leaving 7 bases unmatched.

This chain connects TRBV6-1 to TRBJ1-2; 7 positions match TRBD1. V lost 7 bases and J lost 0; bases outside the gene matches: 5. The V gene's germline CDR1 is MNHNS and CDR2 SASEGT. CDR3 length equals 14 residues. CDR3 amino acids: CASNRGTANYGYTF. The CDR3 nucleotides are TGTGCCAGCAATCGCGGGACAGCTAACTATGGCTACACCTTC.

This clonotype showed up just a few times. The chain employs TRBV6-2 or TRBV6-3 and TRBJ2-7, with D uncertain. This CDR3 spans 16 amino acids. CDR1 and CDR2 from the germline V gene are MNHEY and SVGEGT. The V gene lost 2 bases and the J gene lost 0 bases, with 14 bases spanning the gap. CDR3 nucleotides: TGTGCCAGCAGTTACATGGTCTCTGGCCGCTCCTACGAGCAGTACTTC. It encodes CASSYMVSGRSYEQYF.

This clonotype was seen more than once but under ten times. The chain carries TRBV20-1 and TRBJ1-5; D is possibly TRBD1 (5 bases). Between the trimmed V and J ends, which lost 4 bases and 0 bases, there was a span of 16 bases. This CDR3 spans 16 amino acids. Looked up from germline, CDR1 is DFQATT and CDR2 is SNEGSKA (reference sequence). CDR3 sequence (DNA): TGCAGTGCTAACTCCGGGACGAGCTATAGCAATCAGCCCCAGCATTTT. It is translated as CSANSGTSYSNQPQHF.

This chain links TRBV11-1 with TRBJ2-3; the D gene is possibly TRBD1 (6 bases). Germline values: CDR1 SGHAT, CDR2 FQDESV (reference sequence). This CDR3 has 15 amino acids. V was trimmed by 5 bases and J by 2 bases, leaving 14 bases between them. The CDR3 is CASSRRGATTDTQYF. The DNA for the CDR3 is TGTGCCAGCAGCCGCAGGGGAGCTACCACAGATACGCAGTATTTT. The full variable domain, completed using reference TRBV11-1 and TRBJ2-3, is EAEVAQSPRYKITEKSQAVAFWCDPISGHATLYWYRQILGQGPELLVQFQDESVVDDSQLPKDRFSAERLKGVDSTLKIQPAELGDSAMYLCASSRRGATTDTQYFGPGTRLTVL.

This sequence joins TRBV4-2 and TRBJ2-2, with 7 bases identical to TRBD1. Germline V CDR1 and CDR2: LGHNA, YNFKEQ. The CDR3 consists of 17 residues. Unmatched junction bases numbered 9, after V lost 1 base and J lost 4 bases. The CDR3 sequence is CASSQVHQAGGTGELFF. The CDR3 nucleotides are TGTGCCAGCAGCCAAGTCCATCAGGCAGGGGGCACCGGGGAGCTGTTTTTT.

Regarding this clonotype: The junction does not match germline at one end; this may be a read error. The chain combines TRBV13 with TRBJ2-4, with TRBD1 matching 8 bases. CDR3 length equals 14 residues. The germline CDR1 and CDR2 sequences are PRHDT and FYEKMQ (reference sequence). CDR3 bases: TGTGCCAGCAGCTTGGACAGGGCCAAAAACATTCACTACTTC. Translation gives CASSLDRAKNIHYF.

This clonotype has ten or more counts. The chain links TRBV12-3 or TRBV12-4 to TRBJ2-7; D unclear. The length of the CDR3 is 13 residues. Trimming pared 7 bases from V and 1 base from J, leaving 11 bases between. The CDR3 sequence: CASTYRRSYEQYF. For the CDR3, the DNA is TGTGCCAGCACCTATCGCAGATCCTACGAGCAGTACTTC.

This clonotype was observed a few times. The chain has TRBV7-2 and TRBJ1-1, with TRBD1 matching over 7 bases. The germline V gene encodes CDR1 SGHTA and CDR2 FQGNSA. This CDR3 is 14 amino acids long. The J segment lost 6 bases and the V segment lost 6 bases, leaving 10 bases of the junction unmatched. The chain's CDR3 is CASRETGFRAEAFF. CDR3 bases: TGTGCCAGCAGGGAGACAGGGTTCAGGGCTGAAGCTTTCTTT.

The chain uses TRBV2 and TRBJ2-1, with D maybe TRBD2 (6 bases). V lost 1 base, J lost 13 bases, and 14 bases lay in between. The CDR3 covers 13 residues. In germline, CDR1 is SNHLY, CDR2 FYNNEI. The CDR3, as DNA: TGTGCCAGCAGTGAAGTGAGGGAGGAGACCCAGTTCTTC. Residues: CASSEVREETQFF.

V is TRBV6-2 or TRBV6-3 and J is TRBJ2-2, with D possibly TRBD1 on 7 matching bases. V lost 2 bases and J lost 7, with 14 bases in between. Germline assignment: CDR1 MNHEY and CDR2 SVGEGT. This CDR3 is 15 amino acids long. The CDR3 DNA follows: TGTGCCAGCAGTTACCTCAGGGGGAGGTACGGGGAGCTGTTTTTT. It yields the protein CASSYLRGRYGELFF.

There are a few counts of this clonotype. V usage is TRBV4-1 and J usage is TRBJ2-5, with 8 bases identical to TRBD1. The trim removed 3 bases at V and 1 base at J, leaving 4 bases unmatched. The germline V gene has CDR1 MGHRA and CDR2 YSYEKL. The CDR3 consists of 15 residues. The CDR3 nucleotides are TGCGCCAGCAGCCACCCCGGGACAGGCCAAGAGACCCAGTACTTC. Its translation: CASSHPGTGQETQYF.

The chain links TRBV7-2 to TRBJ2-1; D is perhaps TRBD1 or TRBD2 (6 bases each). The end of the DNA is better explained by TRBJ2-7, so the J call may be wrong. Looked up from germline, CDR1 is SGHTA and CDR2 is FQGNSA. This CDR3 contains 20 residues. The CDR3 protein is CASSLRPGAGPLSSYNEQYF. The CDR3 DNA is TGTGCCAGCAGCTTGCGACCGGGGGCGGGACCCCTTAGCTCCTACAATGAGCAGTACTTC.

Comment on this clonotype: Its ends do not fully match the called genes, so a read error is possible. The chain couples TRBV10-3 to TRBJ1-2, with D unclear. CDR3 length equals 14 residues. Germline V gene data show CDR1 as ENHRY and CDR2 as SYGVKD. CDR3 nucleotide sequence: TGTGCCACCAGTGAGTCGCCCAGTTCTTATGGCTACACCTTC. This sequence encodes CATSESPSSYGYTF.